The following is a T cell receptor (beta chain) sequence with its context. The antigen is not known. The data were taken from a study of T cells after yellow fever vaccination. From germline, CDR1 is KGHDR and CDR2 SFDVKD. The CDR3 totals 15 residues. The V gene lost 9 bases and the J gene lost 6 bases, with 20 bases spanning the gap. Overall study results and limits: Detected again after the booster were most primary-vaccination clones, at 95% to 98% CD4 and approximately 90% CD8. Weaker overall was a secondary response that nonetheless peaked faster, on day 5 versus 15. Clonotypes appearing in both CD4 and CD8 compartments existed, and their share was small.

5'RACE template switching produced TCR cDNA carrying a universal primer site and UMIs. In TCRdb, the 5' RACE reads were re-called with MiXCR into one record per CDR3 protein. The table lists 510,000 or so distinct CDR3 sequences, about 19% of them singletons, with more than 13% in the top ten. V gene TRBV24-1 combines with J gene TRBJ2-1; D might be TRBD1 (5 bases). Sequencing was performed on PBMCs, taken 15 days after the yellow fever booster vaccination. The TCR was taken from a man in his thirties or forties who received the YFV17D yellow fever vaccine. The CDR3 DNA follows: TGTGCCACCCAACCCACAGGCGATCCAGGCAATGAGCAGTTCTTC. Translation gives CATQPTGDPGNEQFF.